These 4 T cell receptor beta chains share one sample of origin, sequenced in a study of blood T cell repertoires in COVID-19. The table came from immunoSEQ multiplex PCR; TCRdb's copy has only in-frame clones and leaves some out. Of 80,000 to 95,000 clones in the sample, about 70% were seen once. The specimen was peripheral blood. The receptors come from an elderly woman with active or convalescent COVID-19.

The chain employs TRBV2 and TRBJ2-4; 10 bases line up with TRBD1. The CDR3 is 14 residues long. V lost 8 bases, J lost 6 bases, and 7 bases stayed unmatched. Per the germline V gene, CDR1 is SNHLY and CDR2 is FYNNEI. CDR3: CASLLGDRGNIQYF. The CDR3 DNA reads as TGTGCCAGCCTCCTAGGGGACAGGGGAAACATTCAGTACTTC.

This rearrangement joins TRBV7-9 to TRBJ2-7; D not certain. CDR3 length: 11 residues. V shed 5 bases and J shed 5 bases, with 7 bases lying between them. Germline-derived CDR1 and CDR2 are SEHNR and FQNEAQ (reference sequence). Here the CDR3 DNA reads TGTGCCAGCAGCAGAGATCACGAGCAGTACTTC. This encodes CASSRDHEQYF. Full variable domain (outside the CDR3, taken from reference TRBV7-9 and TRBJ2-7): DTGVSQNPRHKITKRGQNVTFRCDPISEHNRLYWYRQTLGQGPEFLTYFQNEAQLEKSRLLSDRFSAERPKGSFSTLEIQRTEQGDSAMYLCASSRDHEQYFGPGTRLTVT.

J is TRBJ1-1 and V is TRBV10-3, with 8 bases matching TRBD1. J gave up 5 bases and V 10 bases, and 9 bases lay outside the gene matches. The CDR3 contains 13 residues. In germline, CDR1 is ENHRY, CDR2 SYGVKD. CDR3 in amino acids: CATSGQGRTEAFF. The DNA for the CDR3 is TGTGCCACCTCTGGACAGGGCCGAACTGAAGCTTTCTTT.

The genes are TRBV5-1 and TRBJ2-3; TRBD1 matches 8 bases. The CDR3 runs to 14 residues. Germline trimming cut 0 bases from V and 4 bases from J; bases unmatched to any gene: 1. Germline CDR1 is SGHRS and CDR2 is YFSETQ. The CDR3 nucleotides are TGCGCCAGCAGCTTGGCAGGGGGCGCAGATACGCAGTATTTT. It translates to CASSLAGGADTQYF.